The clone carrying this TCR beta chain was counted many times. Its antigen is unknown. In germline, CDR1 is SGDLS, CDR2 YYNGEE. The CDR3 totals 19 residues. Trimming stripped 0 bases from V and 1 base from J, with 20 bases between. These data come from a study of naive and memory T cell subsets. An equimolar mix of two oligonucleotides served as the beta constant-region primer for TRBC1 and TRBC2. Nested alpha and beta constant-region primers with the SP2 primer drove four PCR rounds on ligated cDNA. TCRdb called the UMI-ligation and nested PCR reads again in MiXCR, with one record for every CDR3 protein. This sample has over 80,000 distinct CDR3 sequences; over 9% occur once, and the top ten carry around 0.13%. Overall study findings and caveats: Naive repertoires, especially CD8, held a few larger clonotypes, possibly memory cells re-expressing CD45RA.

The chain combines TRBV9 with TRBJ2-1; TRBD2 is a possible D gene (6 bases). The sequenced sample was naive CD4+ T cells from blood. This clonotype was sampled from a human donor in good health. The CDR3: CASSVGISGRTFSYNEQFF. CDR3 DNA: TGTGCCAGCAGCGTAGGAATTAGCGGACGAACCTTTTCCTACAATGAGCAGTTCTTC.